The 25 T cell receptor beta chains in this list originate from one sample, sequenced in a study of cytomegalovirus exposure and HLA in healthy donors. Primers for the PCR totalled 60 Vbeta and 13 Jbeta. TCRdb keeps only in-frame clones here, not all; method: immunoSEQ multiplex PCR. Here the sample spans about 150,000 clones, around 75% being singletons. Sequencing used PBMCs. All receptors derive from a man aged 18 to 29 in good health and CMV-seropositive.

The V and J genes are TRBV7-2 and TRBJ2-7, with 14 bases matching TRBD2. This CDR3 region has 17 residues. The junction had 9 bases not matched to a gene; V was cut back by 6 bases and J by 2 bases. Looked up from germline, CDR1 is SGHTA and CDR2 is FQGNSA. The CDR3 DNA reads as TGTGCCAGCAGTTACCGGACTAGCGGGAGGCCGACCTACGAGCAGTACTTC. This codes for CASSYRTSGRPTYEQYF.

The chain joins TRBV2 to TRBJ2-5; a possible D gene is TRBD1 (6 bases). The CDR3 is 12 residues long. The germline gives CDR1 SNHLY, CDR2 FYNNEI. Trimming removed 7 bases from V and 5 bases from J, with 11 bases in between. The CDR3 region has the DNA TGTGCCAGCACAGGGGCTAGCGAGACCCAGTACTTC. The encoded protein is CASTGASETQYF. The entire variable domain, with the rest obtained from reference TRBV2 and TRBJ2-5, is as follows: EPEVTQTPSHQVTQMGQEVILRCVPISNHLYFYWYRQILGQKVEFLVSFYNNEISEKSEIFDDQFSVERPDGSNFTLKIRSTKLEDSAMYFCASTGASETQYFGPGTRLLVL.

This clone has only one observation. This sequence joins TRBV5-6 and TRBJ2-1, with D perhaps TRBD1 (5 bases). Germline values: CDR1 SGHDT, CDR2 YYEEEE. Between the trimmed V and J ends, which lost 3 bases and 8 bases, there was a span of 9 bases. The length of the CDR3 is 12 residues. In DNA, the CDR3 is TGTGCCAGCAGCTGGGGCACCGATGAGCAGTTCTTC. Translation: CASSWGTDEQFF.

This clone has a single count. V usage is TRBV28 and J usage is TRBJ2-1, with D possibly matching TRBD1 (7 bases). The CDR3 sequence is 15 residues long. Germline loops: CDR1 MDHEN, CDR2 SYDVKM. V gave up 6 bases and J gave up 7 bases, with 19 bases separating them. The DNA for the CDR3 is TGTGCCAGCAGCCCGTCCGACAGGGCGGGGAATGAGCAGTTCTTC. The encoded protein is CASSPSDRAGNEQFF.

This chain links TRBV5-6 with TRBJ2-1; 7 bases align to TRBD1. With V trimmed by 1 base and J by 15 bases, 16 bases remained unmatched. From germline, CDR1 is SGHDT and CDR2 YYEEEE. This CDR3 has 15 residues. The CDR3 sequence: CASSLTGQAQMGRFF. The CDR3 DNA sequence: TGTGCCAGCAGCTTGACAGGACAGGCCCAAATGGGCCGGTTCTTC.

Notes on this clone: Germline is not matched at one junction end, which may reflect a read error. The chain uses TRBV7-9 and TRBJ2-7, with D possibly being TRBD2 (5 bases). Germline CDR1 is SEHNR and CDR2 is FQNEAQ (reference sequence). This CDR3 comprises 12 residues. The DNA of the CDR3 is TGTTCCAGCAGCTTGGAGGCGTACGAGCAGTACTTC. Protein sequence: CSSSLEAYEQYF.

This chain joins TRBV12-5 and TRBJ1-1; D remains unclear. The ends were cut back, 4 bases at V and 8 bases at J, with 8 bases in the middle. The germline V gene encodes CDR1 LGHNT and CDR2 FRNRAP. The CDR3 has 11 residues. The CDR3: CASGSFGEAFF. CDR3 DNA sequence: TGTGCTAGTGGTTCATTCGGGGAAGCTTTCTTT.

This chain links TRBV6-6 with TRBJ2-4; 8 nucleotides align to TRBD2. V gave up 4 bases and J gave up 5 bases; unmatched junction bases: 10. Germline loops: CDR1 MNHNY, CDR2 SVGAGI (reference sequence). The CDR3 is 16 residues long. CDR3 sequence: CASSSHMGLDQNIQYF. CDR3 bases: TGTGCCAGCAGTTCCCATATGGGACTAGACCAAAACATTCAGTACTTC.

The chain is built from TRBV6-6 and TRBJ2-3, with D maybe TRBD1 (5 bases). Germline-derived CDR1 and CDR2 are MNHNY and SVGAGI (reference sequence). The CDR3 is 14 residues long. Trimming removed 3 bases from V and 2 bases from J, with 9 bases in between. The CDR3 loop is CASSYRQYTDTQYF. CDR3 DNA: TGTGCCAGCAGTTATAGACAGTACACAGATACGCAGTATTTT.

The chain couples TRBV5-4 to TRBJ2-3; 12 nucleotides line up with TRBD2. The CDR3 consists of 16 residues. Germline loops: CDR1 SGHNT, CDR2 YYREEE (reference sequence). V was clipped by 4 bases and J by 5 bases; unmatched bases: 8. Here the CDR3 reads CASSGQTSGRVDTQYF. The CDR3 DNA reads TGTGCCAGCAGCGGACAGACTAGCGGGAGAGTAGATACGCAGTATTTT.

The chain links TRBV30 to TRBJ2-6; TRBD2 might be the D (5 bases). V dropped 3 bases and J dropped 10 bases, with 16 bases sitting between them. The CDR3 runs 14 residues. Germline CDR1 GTSNPN, CDR2 SVGIG (reference sequence). In DNA, the CDR3 is TGTGCCTGGAGGGGTAAGGAGGTATCTAACGTCCTGACTTTC. Residues: CAWRGKEVSNVLTF. Drawing the rest from reference TRBV30 and TRBJ2-6, the complete variable domain is SQTIHQWPATLVQPVGSPLSLECTVEGTSNPNLYWYRQAAGRGLQLLFYSVGIGQISSEVPQNLSASRPQDRQFILSSKKLLLSDSGFYLCAWRGKEVSNVLTFGAGSRLTVL.

This chain uses TRBV29-1 with TRBJ2-1; no reliable D call. The CDR3 contains 13 residues. Germline V lookup: CDR1 SQVTM, CDR2 ANQGSEA. V shed 4 bases and J shed 3 bases, with 10 bases lying between them. DNA of the CDR3: TGCAGCGTTGCGGCAGGCGACTACAATGAGCAGTTCTTC. Translating it yields CSVAAGDYNEQFF.

This clone was seen a handful of times. The chain carries TRBV4-1 and TRBJ2-1, with 11 bases fitting TRBD2. Losses at the gene ends were 4 bases for V and 7 bases for J; bases not matched to a gene: 6. CDR3 size: 15 residues. Germline CDR1 and CDR2: MGHRA and YSYEKL. CDR3 loop: CASSPTLAGVNEQFF. The CDR3 bases are TGCGCCAGCAGCCCGACACTAGCGGGAGTTAATGAGCAGTTCTTC.

This clone was observed a single time. Distinct nucleotide sequences in the sample also encode this CDR3. CDR3 DNA sequence: TGTGCCAGCAGTTTACGAGGGTATGGCTACACCTTC. This encodes CASSLRGYGYTF. This chain links TRBV28 with TRBJ1-2; D remains unclear. The CDR3 length is 12 residues. Germline lookup yields CDR1 MDHEN and CDR2 SYDVKM. The V end lost 2 bases, the J end lost 5 bases, and 6 bases lay between the germline ends.

V gene TRBV7-9 combines with J gene TRBJ1-1; D is unclear. The CDR3 is 13 residues long. V dropped 4 bases and J dropped 9 bases, with 15 bases sitting between them. Germline V lookup: CDR1 SEHNR, CDR2 FQNEAQ (reference sequence). CDR3 nucleotide sequence: TGTGCCAGCAGCTCCCCCGCCCAGACTCAAGCTTTCTTT. Its translation is CASSSPAQTQAFF.

The chain joins TRBV15 to TRBJ2-7; possibly TRBD1 for D (5 bases). Trimming shortened V by 4 bases and J by 3 bases, and 13 bases separated the two germline ends. CDR1 and CDR2 (germline): LNHNV, YYDKDF (reference sequence). The CDR3 is 14 amino acids. The CDR3 DNA sequence: TGTGCCACCAGCACCTACACAGGAAACTACGAGCAGTACTTC. This codes for CATSTYTGNYEQYF. Full variable domain (missing parts from reference TRBV15 and TRBJ2-7): DAMVIQNPRYQVTQFGKPVTLSCSQTLNHNVMYWYQQKSSQAPKLLFHYYDKDFNNEADTPDNFQSRRPNTSFCFLDIRSPGLGDTAMYLCATSTYTGNYEQYFGPGTRLTVT.

The rearrangement links TRBV5-1 to TRBJ2-7, with D tentatively TRBD1 (5 bases). Trimming stripped 0 bases from V and 3 bases from J, with 13 bases between. Germline CDR1 reads SGHRS; CDR2 reads YFSETQ. The CDR3 has 15 residues. In nucleotides, the CDR3 is TGCGCCAGCAGCTTGGAGGCAGGGTTTATCTACGAGCAGTACTTC. As protein: CASSLEAGFIYEQYF.

For the CDR3, the DNA is TGTGCCAGCAGCTTAGGACTGGCCGGGGAGCTGTTTTTT. Encoded protein: CASSLGLAGELFF. This sequence joins TRBV7-9 and TRBJ2-2; D gene unclear. Trimming stripped 1 base from V and 6 bases from J, with 6 bases between. The CDR3 extends over 13 amino acids. Germline CDR1 is SEHNR and CDR2 is FQNEAQ (reference sequence).

The rearrangement uses TRBV29-1 and TRBJ2-5; 8 positions match TRBD2. The CDR3 is made up of 14 amino acids. The trim removed 3 bases at V and 1 base at J, leaving 4 bases unmatched. Germline V gene lookup returns CDR1 SQVTM and CDR2 ANQGSEA. As DNA, the CDR3 is TGCAGCGTTGATCTAGCGGGCCTCCAAGAGACCCAGTACTTC. It encodes CSVDLAGLQETQYF.

The chain employs TRBV27 and TRBJ1-5, with D perhaps matching TRBD1 (6 bases). Germline loops: CDR1 MNHEY, CDR2 SMNVEV (reference sequence). This CDR3 spans 17 amino acids. Trimming stripped 1 base from V and 3 bases from J, with 16 bases between. Here the CDR3 reads CASSLFFQGPSNQPQHF. The DNA for the CDR3 is TGTGCCAGCAGTTTATTTTTTCAGGGGCCCTCCAATCAGCCCCAGCATTTT.

The genes are TRBV19 and TRBJ2-1; 11 nucleotides match TRBD2. Germline V CDR1 and CDR2: LNHDA, SQIVND (reference sequence). The CDR3 contains 16 residues. The J segment lost 5 bases and the V segment lost 4 bases, leaving 7 bases of the junction unmatched. Here the CDR3 reads CASSTQLAGVHNEQFF. In nucleotides, the CDR3 is TGTGCCAGTAGTACCCAACTAGCGGGAGTCCACAATGAGCAGTTCTTC.

This chain links TRBV7-9 with TRBJ2-2; D may be TRBD1 (5 bases). Germline values: CDR1 SEHNR, CDR2 FQNEAQ (reference sequence). Trimming took 5 bases from V and 3 from J, leaving 13 bases between them. The CDR3 is 15 residues long. The CDR3 here is CASSVQPGYTGELFF. CDR3 DNA sequence: TGTGCCAGCAGCGTACAACCAGGGTACACCGGGGAGCTGTTTTTT.

The chain joins TRBV5-6 to TRBJ2-7; 7 bases are shared with TRBD1. V was pared by 4 bases and J by 0 bases, with 4 bases of the junction left unmatched. Per the germline V gene, CDR1 is SGHDT and CDR2 is YYEEEE. The CDR3 consists of 14 residues. The CDR3 sequence is CASSRTGLSYEQYF. CDR3 coding DNA: TGTGCCAGCAGCCGGACAGGCCTCTCCTACGAGCAGTACTTC.

The chain couples TRBV13 to TRBJ2-7; the D is unclear. The V gene lost 3 bases and the J gene lost 3 bases, with 15 bases spanning the gap. Germline lookup yields CDR1 PRHDT and CDR2 FYEKMQ (reference sequence). There are 15 residues in the CDR3. The CDR3 DNA sequence: TGTGCCAGCAGCTTTCTCCTAGGTCGAGTCTACGAGCAGTACTTC. Protein sequence: CASSFLLGRVYEQYF.

This chain's CDR3 is CASTPRGGASWTNEKLFF. CDR3 coding DNA: TGTGCCAGCACCCCACGGGGGGGGGCGTCATGGACTAATGAAAAACTGTTTTTT. The V call is TRBV28, the J call TRBJ1-4; D is possibly TRBD1 (6 bases). Germline V CDR1 and CDR2: MDHEN, SYDVKM. The CDR3 length is 18 residues. V was shortened by 7 bases and J by 2 bases, with 23 bases between the two germline ends.